The clone carrying this T cell receptor (beta chain) was seen more than once but under ten times. The authors amplified TCR beta CDR3 from genomic DNA using two-round multiplex PCR. Primers specific to each TRBV and TRBJ gene drove first-round PCR. In the second PCR round, amplification relied on universal primers. TCRdb independently ran MiXCR on the multiplex PCR reads; one entry per CDR3 protein. The table shows about 36,000 distinct CDR3 sequences, with less than 40% occurring only once. The ends were cut back, 4 bases at V and 8 bases at J, with 11 bases in the middle. Germline CDR1 is GTSNPN and CDR2 is SVGIG (reference sequence). This CDR3 has 11 residues. This sample is part of a study of prognosis after radiotherapy for stage I lung cancer. Study-wide background: Aged about 53 to 84 years, with a median of roughly 70 years, the patients were about a dozen men and over five women. Several patients had distant metastases at a median of roughly seven months after radiotherapy, and around 16 showed no significant progression.

This chain uses TRBV30 with TRBJ1-2; maybe TRBD1 (6 bases). The sequence derives from a donor aged 50 or older with non-small cell lung cancer. The sample was PBMCs, taken before or after stereotactic body radiation therapy (not recorded which). CDR3 nucleotide sequence: TGTGCCTGGAACGTGGGGGGCGGCTACACCTTC. Translating gives CAWNVGGGYTF. The complete variable domain, with remaining parts taken from reference TRBV30 and TRBJ1-2, reads SQTIHQWPATLVQPVGSPLSLECTVEGTSNPNLYWYRQAAGRGLQLLFYSVGIGQISSEVPQNLSASRPQDRQFILSSKKLLLSDSGFYLCAWNVGGGYTFGSGTRLTVV.